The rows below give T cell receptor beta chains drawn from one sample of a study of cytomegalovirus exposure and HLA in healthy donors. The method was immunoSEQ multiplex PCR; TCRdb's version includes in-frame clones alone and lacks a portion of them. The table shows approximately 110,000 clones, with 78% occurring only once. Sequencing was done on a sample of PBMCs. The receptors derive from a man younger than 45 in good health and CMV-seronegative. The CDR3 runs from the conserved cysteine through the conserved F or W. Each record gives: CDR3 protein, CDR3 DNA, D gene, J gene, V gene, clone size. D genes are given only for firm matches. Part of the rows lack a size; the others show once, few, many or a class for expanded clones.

cdr3_aa: CASSFGGREQYF
cdr3_nt: TGTGCCAGCAGTTTCGGGGGTCGCGAGCAGTACTTC
d_call: NA
j_call: TRBJ2-7
v_call: TRBV27
clone_size: once

cdr3_aa: CASSWAGRGEKLFF
cdr3_nt: TGCGCCAGCAGTTGGGCAGGCAGGGGCGAAAAACTGTTTTTT
d_call: NA
j_call: TRBJ1-4
v_call: TRBV5-1
clone_size: NA

cdr3_aa: CASSVAIGRQGSRDTGELFF
cdr3_nt: TGTGCCAGCAGCGTAGCAATTGGAAGACAGGGGAGCAGGGACACCGGGGAGCTGTTTTTT
d_call: TRBD1
j_call: TRBJ2-2
v_call: TRBV9
clone_size: NA

cdr3_aa: CASSRDRRGTEAFF
cdr3_nt: TGTGCCAGCAGCCGGGACAGGCGGGGCACTGAAGCTTTCTTT
d_call: TRBD1
j_call: TRBJ1-1
v_call: TRBV6-1
clone_size: few

cdr3_aa: CAISEPPGTGPYEQYF
cdr3_nt: TGTGCCATCAGTGAGCCCCCCGGGACAGGACCCTACGAGCAGTACTTC
d_call: TRBD1
j_call: TRBJ2-7
v_call: TRBV10-3
clone_size: NA

cdr3_aa: CASSAGDADTGELFF
cdr3_nt: TGTGCCAGCAGCGCGGGGGACGCAGACACCGGGGAGCTGTTTTTT
d_call: NA
j_call: TRBJ2-2
v_call: TRBV9
clone_size: NA

cdr3_aa: CASSWGQGDSPLHF
cdr3_nt: TGTGCCAGCAGCTGGGGACAGGGGGATTCACCCCTCCACTTT
d_call: TRBD1
j_call: TRBJ1-6
v_call: TRBV5-6
clone_size: NA

cdr3_aa: CASSSLQGGYGYTF
cdr3_nt: TGTGCCAGCAGCTCCCTACAGGGGGGATATGGCTACACCTTC
d_call: TRBD1
j_call: TRBJ1-2
v_call: TRBV7-2
clone_size: once

cdr3_aa: CASSFRGATNEKLFF
cdr3_nt: TGTGCCAGCAGTTTCAGGGGAGCAACTAATGAAAAACTGTTTTTT
d_call: NA
j_call: TRBJ1-4
v_call: TRBV6-5
clone_size: NA

cdr3_aa: CASGDTQGGGETQYF
cdr3_nt: TGTGCCAGCGGCGACACACAGGGGGGTGGCGAGACCCAGTACTTC
d_call: TRBD1
j_call: TRBJ2-5
v_call: TRBV28
clone_size: NA

cdr3_aa: CASSTGGVGSPLHF
cdr3_nt: TGTGCCAGCAGTACAGGGGGCGTGGGTTCACCCCTCCACTTT
d_call: TRBD1
j_call: TRBJ1-6
v_call: TRBV27
clone_size: once

cdr3_aa: CASSLGQLQETQYF
cdr3_nt: TGTGCCAGCAGCTTGGGACAGCTCCAAGAGACCCAGTACTTC
d_call: TRBD1
j_call: TRBJ2-5
v_call: TRBV7-2
clone_size: NA

cdr3_aa: CSASVGGDAFF
cdr3_nt: TGCAGTGCTAGTGTGGGGGGGGACGCTTTCTTT
d_call: NA
j_call: TRBJ1-1
v_call: TRBV20-1
clone_size: once

cdr3_aa: CSAGWGDGGTDTQYF
cdr3_nt: TGCAGCGCGGGGTGGGGAGACGGAGGCACAGATACGCAGTATTTT
d_call: NA
j_call: TRBJ2-3
v_call: TRBV29-1
clone_size: few

cdr3_aa: CSARGVIGELFF
cdr3_nt: TGCAGCGCGCGGGGGGTAATCGGGGAGCTGTTTTTT
d_call: TRBD2
j_call: TRBJ2-2
v_call: TRBV29-1
clone_size: NA

cdr3_aa: CASSADVGGYTF
cdr3_nt: TGTGCCAGCAGTGCAGATGTCGGGGGCTACACCTTC
d_call: NA
j_call: TRBJ1-2
v_call: TRBV6-1
clone_size: few

cdr3_aa: CASSDGLAGRSGANVLTF
cdr3_nt: TGTGCCAGCAGTGACGGACTAGCGGGCCGCTCTGGGGCCAACGTCCTGACTTTC
d_call: TRBD2
j_call: TRBJ2-6
v_call: TRBV6-4
clone_size: NA

cdr3_aa: CASSYGGMVSTDTQYF
cdr3_nt: TGTGCCAGCAGTTACGGGGGGATGGTTAGCACAGATACGCAGTATTTT
d_call: NA
j_call: TRBJ2-3
v_call: TRBV6-5
clone_size: NA

cdr3_aa: CASSLFGDRGNTDTQYF
cdr3_nt: TGTGCCAGCAGCTTATTCGGGGACAGGGGGAACACAGATACGCAGTATTTT
d_call: TRBD1
j_call: TRBJ2-3
v_call: TRBV7-8
clone_size: NA

cdr3_aa: CASSRRDRHYEQYF
cdr3_nt: TGTGCCAGCAGCCGCCGGGACAGGCACTACGAGCAGTACTTC
d_call: TRBD1
j_call: TRBJ2-7
v_call: TRBV7-9
clone_size: NA

cdr3_aa: CASSEDRVGDTIYF
cdr3_nt: TGTGCCAGCAGCGAGGACAGGGTGGGAGACACCATATATTTT
d_call: TRBD1
j_call: TRBJ1-3
v_call: TRBV6-5
clone_size: once

cdr3_aa: CASSSPTATNTEAFF
cdr3_nt: TGTGCCAGCAGTTCCCCTACAGCTACCAACACTGAAGCTTTCTTT
d_call: NA
j_call: TRBJ1-1
v_call: TRBV6-5
clone_size: NA

cdr3_aa: CASSDSYASSYEQYF
cdr3_nt: TGTGCCAGCAGTGATAGTTACGCGAGCTCCTACGAGCAGTACTTC
d_call: NA
j_call: TRBJ2-7
v_call: TRBV2
clone_size: NA

cdr3_aa: CASSSGSGWANEQFF
cdr3_nt: TGTGCCAGCAGTTCGGGGTCGGGATGGGCTAATGAGCAGTTCTTC
d_call: NA
j_call: TRBJ2-1
v_call: TRBV27
clone_size: NA

cdr3_aa: CASRQDRASEKLFF
cdr3_nt: TGTGCCAGCCGGCAGGACAGGGCTAGTGAAAAACTGTTTTTT
d_call: TRBD1
j_call: TRBJ1-4
v_call: TRBV2
clone_size: NA

cdr3_aa: CASSQPGLAVYNEQFF
cdr3_nt: TGCGCCAGCAGCCAACCGGGACTAGCGGTTTACAATGAGCAGTTCTTC
d_call: TRBD2
j_call: TRBJ2-1
v_call: TRBV4-1
clone_size: NA